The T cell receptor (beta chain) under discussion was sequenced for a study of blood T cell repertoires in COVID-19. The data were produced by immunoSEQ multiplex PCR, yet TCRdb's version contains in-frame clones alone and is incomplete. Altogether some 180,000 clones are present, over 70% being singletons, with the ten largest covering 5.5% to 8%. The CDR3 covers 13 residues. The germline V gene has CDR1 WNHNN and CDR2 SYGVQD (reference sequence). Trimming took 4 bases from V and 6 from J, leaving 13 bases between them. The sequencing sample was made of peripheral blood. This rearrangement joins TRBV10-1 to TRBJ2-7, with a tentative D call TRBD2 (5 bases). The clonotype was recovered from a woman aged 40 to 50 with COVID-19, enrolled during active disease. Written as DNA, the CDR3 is TGCGCCAGCAGTGGAATGCGGGTCGGCGAGCAGTACTTC. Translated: CASSGMRVGEQYF.